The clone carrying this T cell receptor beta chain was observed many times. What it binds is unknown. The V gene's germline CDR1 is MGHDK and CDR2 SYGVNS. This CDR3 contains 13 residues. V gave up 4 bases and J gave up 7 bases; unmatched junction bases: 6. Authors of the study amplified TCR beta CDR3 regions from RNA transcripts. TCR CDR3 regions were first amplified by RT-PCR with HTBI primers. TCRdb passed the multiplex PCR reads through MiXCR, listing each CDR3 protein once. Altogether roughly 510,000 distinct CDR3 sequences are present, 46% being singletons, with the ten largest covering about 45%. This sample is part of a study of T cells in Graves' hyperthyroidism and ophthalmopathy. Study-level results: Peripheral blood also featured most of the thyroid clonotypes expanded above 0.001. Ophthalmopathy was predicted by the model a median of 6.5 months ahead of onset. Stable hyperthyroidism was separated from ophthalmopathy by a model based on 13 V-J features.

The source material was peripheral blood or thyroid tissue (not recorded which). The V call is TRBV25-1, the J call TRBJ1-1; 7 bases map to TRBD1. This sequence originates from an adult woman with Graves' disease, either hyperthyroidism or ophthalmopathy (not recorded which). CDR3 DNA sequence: TGTGCCAGCAGTGGGATCAGGGGGATTGAAGCTTTCTTT. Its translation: CASSGIRGIEAFF.